This T cell receptor beta chain was profiled in a study of metastatic and nonmetastatic thyroid tumors. Every patient underwent thyroid surgery untreated. Trimming pared 4 bases from V and 2 bases from J, leaving 9 bases between. Germline CDR1 and CDR2: DFQATT and SNEGSKA (reference sequence). CDR3 length: 12 amino acids. This clone was observed many times. Antigen: not known. Possible read error: a much larger clone is one base away. Original processing notes: Construction of a distant-metastasis classifier for papillary thyroid cancer relied on CDR3 differences across clinicopathological groups. TCRdb ran MiXCR on the PCR reads. The V and J calls were not made by the authors but by TCRdb's processing. The sample has under 5,500 clones; 20% to 25% are singletons. Points from the study as a whole: Within blood and tumor, benign nodules reportedly had significantly lower TCR beta diversity than malignant thyroid tumors did.

This TCR came from a female donor with papillary thyroid cancer or a benign thyroid nodule (not recorded which). Some clones in this sample may be carry-over from other donors' samples. V is TRBV20-1 and J is TRBJ2-7; D unclear. Material for sequencing was adjacent normal tissue. The CDR3, as DNA: TGCAGTGCTAAGGCAGGAACCTACGAGCAGTACTTC. Amino acid sequence: CSAKAGTYEQYF.